The rows below give T cell receptor beta chains drawn from one sample of a study of shared clonotypes between healthy human individuals. TCRdb's table, derived via immunoSEQ multiplex PCR, lists solely in-frame clones and lacks some. The profile covers hundreds of thousands of clones, with around three quarters appearing a single time and around 12% taken by the ten largest. Material: PBMCs. These receptors were collected from a woman aged 40 to 50 in good health. Some clones in this sample may be carry-over from other donors' samples. Each CDR3 is given with its conserved first and last residue. Each record gives: clone size, V gene, J gene, D gene, CDR3 protein, CDR3 DNA. D genes are given only for firm matches. The size of a clone is reported for some rows only, either as once, few or many, or as a class for expanded clones.

>NA|TRBV10-3|TRBJ2-7|NA
CAISGDKPVYEQYF
TGTGCCATCAGTGGGGACAAGCCGGTCTACGAGCAGTACTTC
>NA|TRBV18|TRBJ1-1|NA
CASSKAGGENTEAFF
TGTGCCAGCTCGAAGGCCGGGGGGGAGAACACTGAAGCTTTCTTT
>many|TRBV4-2|TRBJ2-7|TRBD2
CASSQDLGSGRDEQYF
TGTGCCAGCAGCCAAGATTTAGGGAGCGGGAGAGACGAGCAGTACTTC
>NA|TRBV7-9|TRBJ1-6|NA
CASSHYRDRNSPLHF
TGTGCCAGCAGCCATTACAGGGACCGGAATTCACCCCTCCACTTT
>once|TRBV10-3|TRBJ2-2|NA
CAIGRGGGELFF
TGTGCCATCGGCAGGGGCGGCGGGGAGCTGTTTTTT
>NA|TRBV29-1|TRBJ2-7|NA
CSVASGVEQYF
TGCAGCGTTGCGTCTGGGGTTGAGCAGTACTTC
>once|TRBV10-1|TRBJ2-7|NA
CASSEGSYEQYF
TGCGCCAGCAGTGAGGGCTCGTACGAGCAGTACTTC
>NA|TRBV5-1|TRBJ1-1|NA
CASSFSRNTEAFF
TGCGCCAGCAGCTTTAGCAGGAACACTGAAGCTTTCTTT
>NA|TRBV9|TRBJ2-5|TRBD2
CASSVTAGGLQETQYF
TGTGCCAGCAGCGTCACAGCGGGAGGACTCCAAGAGACCCAGTACTTC
>NA|TRBV7-3|TRBJ2-7|NA
CASSPFWEQYF
TGTGCCAGCAGCCCTTTCTGGGAGCAGTACTTC
>NA|TRBV5-4|TRBJ1-1|NA
CASSLTGGLGTEAFF
TGCGCCAGCAGCTTGACTGGGGGCTTGGGCACTGAAGCTTTCTTT
>many|TRBV6-4|TRBJ2-1|TRBD2
CASSEAGGSYNEQFF
TGTGCCAGCAGTGAGGCGGGAGGCAGCTACAATGAGCAGTTCTTC
>NA|TRBV9|TRBJ1-5|NA
CASSVEGASNQPQHF
TGTGCCAGCAGCGTAGAAGGGGCAAGCAATCAGCCCCAGCATTTT
>few|TRBV6-6|TRBJ2-7|NA
CASSYPAVHSYEQYF
TGTGCCAGCAGTTACCCGGCGGTACACTCCTACGAGCAGTACTTC
>few|TRBV15|TRBJ2-7|NA
CATSREQASYEQYF
TGTGCCACCAGCAGAGAACAGGCCTCCTACGAGCAGTACTTC
>NA|TRBV6-6|TRBJ1-3|NA
CASSQPEGNTIYF
TGTGCCAGCAGCCAACCTGAGGGAAACACCATATATTTT
>few|TRBV9|TRBJ1-2|NA
CASSAGEYGYTF
TGTGCCAGCAGCGCGGGGGAGTATGGCTACACCTTC
>NA|TRBV27|TRBJ2-7|TRBD2
CASSLPGTSGSYEQYF
TGTGCCAGCAGTTTACCGGGGACTAGCGGTTCCTACGAGCAGTACTTC
>once|TRBV16|TRBJ2-2|NA
CASSQKVAGELFF
TGTGCCAGCAGCCAAAAAGTTGCCGGGGAGCTGTTTTTT
>NA|TRBV28|TRBJ1-1|NA
CATTGEGGYTEAFF
TGTGCCACCACCGGGGAGGGAGGGTACACTGAAGCTTTCTTT
>few|TRBV27|TRBJ1-1|NA
CASSTGGYTEAFF
TGTGCCAGCAGCACCGGGGGATACACTGAAGCTTTCTTT
>NA|TRBV11-3|TRBJ2-1|TRBD2
CASRSLGLAGLNEQFF
TGTGCCAGCAGATCCTTGGGACTAGCGGGGCTCAATGAGCAGTTCTTC
>NA|TRBV15|TRBJ1-2|NA
CATSRDPRVYGYTF
TGTGCCACCAGCAGAGATCCCAGGGTCTATGGCTACACCTTC
>NA|TRBV6-5|TRBJ2-1|TRBD2
CASSSLAGVGEQFF
TGTGCCAGCAGTTCACTAGCGGGAGTTGGTGAGCAGTTCTTC
>NA|TRBV7-2|TRBJ2-7|NA
CASSLGHGGLYEQYF
TGTGCCAGCAGCTTAGGACATGGGGGTCTCTACGAGCAGTACTTC
>NA|TRBV7-8|TRBJ1-6|TRBD1
CASSTTGVGSPLHF
TGTGCCAGCAGCACAACAGGGGTAGGTTCACCCCTCCACTTT
>NA|TRBV28|TRBJ1-2|NA
CASTPTGGGQRYGYTF
TGTGCCAGCACCCCAACCGGAGGAGGGCAGAGATATGGCTACACCTTC